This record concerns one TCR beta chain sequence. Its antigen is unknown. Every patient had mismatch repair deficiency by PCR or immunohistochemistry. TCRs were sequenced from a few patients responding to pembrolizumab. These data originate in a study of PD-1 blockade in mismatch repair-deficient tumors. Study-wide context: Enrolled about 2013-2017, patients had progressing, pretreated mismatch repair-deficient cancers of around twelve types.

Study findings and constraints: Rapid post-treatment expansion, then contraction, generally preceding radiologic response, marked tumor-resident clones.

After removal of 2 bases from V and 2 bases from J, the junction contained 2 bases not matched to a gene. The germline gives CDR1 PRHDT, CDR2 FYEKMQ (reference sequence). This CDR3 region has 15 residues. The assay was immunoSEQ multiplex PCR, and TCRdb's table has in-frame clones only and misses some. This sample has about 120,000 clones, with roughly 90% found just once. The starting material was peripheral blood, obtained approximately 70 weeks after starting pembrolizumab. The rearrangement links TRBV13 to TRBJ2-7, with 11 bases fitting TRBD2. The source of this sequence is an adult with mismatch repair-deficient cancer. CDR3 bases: TGTGCCAGCAGCTTAACGACTAGCGGGGCCTACGAGCAGTACTTC. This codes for CASSLTTSGAYEQYF.